A selection of T cell receptor beta chains follows, all from one sample in a study of blood T cell repertoires in COVID-19. Only in-frame clones appear in the TCRdb table, and some are missing; sequencing was by immunoSEQ multiplex PCR. The sample yields over 25,000 clones, roughly four fifths seen once. Material: peripheral blood. Receptor source: an elderly woman with acute or convalescent COVID-19. Each CDR3 is given with its conserved first and last residue. D genes are given only for firm matches. Where a row states a size, it is once, few, many or the class of an expanded clone; other rows omit it.

clone_size j_call v_call d_call cdr3_aa cdr3_nt
medium-sized TRBJ2-1 TRBV5-1 TRBD1 CASSLQEGSGQWFF TGCGCCAGCAGCTTGCAAGAGGGGTCGGGACAGTGGTTCTTC
. TRBJ2-4 TRBV6-7 . CATPGGRGKNIQYF TGTGCCACCCCAGGGGGGCGGGGAAAAAACATTCAGTACTTC
. TRBJ1-2 TRBV27 TRBD1 CASSFRQGLSGYTF TGTGCCAGCAGTTTCCGACAGGGGCTCTCTGGCTACACCTTC
. TRBJ2-5 TRBV6-5 . CASTTGETQYF TGTGCCAGCACGACGGGAGAGACCCAGTACTTC
. TRBJ2-5 TRBV5-1 TRBD1 CASSAGTGPMTQYF TGCGCCAGCAGCGCCGGGACAGGGCCTATGACCCAGTACTTC
. TRBJ2-6 TRBV27 TRBD1 CASSLFGQGLTGANVLTF TGTGCCAGCAGTCTTTTCGGACAGGGTCTTACTGGGGCCAACGTCCTGACTTTC
few TRBJ1-1 TRBV4-1 . CASSGGRERMNTEAFF TGCGCCAGCAGCGGGGGGAGGGAAAGGATGAACACTGAAGCTTTCTTT
. TRBJ2-2 TRBV4-3 . CASSRSTNTGELFF TGCGCCAGCAGCCGCTCTACGAACACCGGGGAGCTGTTTTTT
. TRBJ1-2 TRBV7-9 TRBD1 CASSPDRVYGYTF TGTGCCAGCAGCCCGGACAGGGTCTATGGCTACACCTTC
. TRBJ1-6 TRBV30 . CAWSGPEGNSPLHF TGTGCCTGGAGTGGGCCAGAGGGTAATTCACCCCTCCACTTT
. TRBJ2-2 TRBV5-6 TRBD1 CASSLGQTNTGELFF TGTGCCAGCAGCCTGGGACAGACGAACACCGGGGAGCTGTTTTTT
. TRBJ2-7 TRBV5-1 . CASSPDGGAGEQYF TGCGCCAGCAGCCCCGATGGGGGGGCAGGCGAGCAGTACTTC
. TRBJ1-1 TRBV7-9 . CASTPTGMNTEAFF TGTGCCAGCACCCCGACAGGCATGAACACTGAAGCTTTCTTT
. TRBJ1-2 TRBV6-6 . CASSPDRPITGGYTF TGTGCCAGCAGCCCCGACAGACCCATAACAGGTGGCTACACCTTC
. TRBJ1-2 TRBV3-1/TRBV3-2 . CASSQNKLLYGYTF TGTGCCAGCAGCCAAAATAAACTTCTCTATGGCTACACCTTC
. TRBJ2-3 TRBV3-1/TRBV3-2 TRBD1 CASSQRGQGRTDTQYF TGTGCCAGCAGCCAAAGAGGACAGGGGAGGACAGATACGCAGTATTTT
few TRBJ2-1 TRBV5-1 TRBD2 CASAEAGLGNEQFF TGCGCCAGCGCGGAAGCGGGGTTAGGTAATGAGCAGTTCTTC
. TRBJ1-6 TRBV21-1 . CASSYLGQGSPLHF TGTGCCAGCAGCTATTTAGGCCAGGGGTCACCCCTCCACTTT
. TRBJ1-2 TRBV24-1 . CATRDSGRGGYTF TGTGCCACAAGGGACTCGGGGAGGGGAGGCTACACCTTC
. TRBJ2-6 TRBV18 . CASSPPKAGIGANVLTF TGTGCCAGCTCACCACCAAAGGCGGGGATTGGGGCCAACGTCCTGACTTTC
. TRBJ1-5 TRBV6-2/TRBV6-3 . CASSYSVNQPQHF TGTGCCAGCAGTTACTCCGTCAATCAGCCCCAGCATTTT
few TRBJ2-3 TRBV5-1 TRBD1 CASSPGQGTDTQYF TGCGCCAGCAGCCCCGGACAGGGAACAGATACGCAGTATTTT
. TRBJ1-1 TRBV27 . CASTGSNTEAFF TGTGCCAGCACCGGGAGCAACACTGAAGCTTTCTTT
. TRBJ1-2 TRBV7-2 TRBD1 CASSQRTTGGNYGYTF TGTGCCAGCAGCCAGCGCACCACAGGGGGAAACTATGGCTACACCTTC
. TRBJ2-7 TRBV19 TRBD1 CASSIEGGQAYEQYF TGTGCCAGTAGTATAGAAGGGGGCCAAGCCTACGAGCAGTACTTC
. TRBJ2-5 TRBV6-6 TRBD2 CASSYSGTRETQYF TGTGCCAGCAGTTACTCCGGGACTAGAGAGACCCAGTACTTC
. TRBJ1-5 TRBV24-1 . CATSDPREGVSNQPQHF TGTGCCACCAGTGATCCGCGGGAGGGGGTTAGCAATCAGCCCCAGCATTTT
once TRBJ2-1 TRBV28 TRBD2 CASSWGLADEQFF TGTGCCAGCAGTTGGGGACTAGCCGATGAGCAGTTCTTC
. TRBJ1-3 TRBV7-2 . CASSSTGWGNTIYF TGTGCCAGCAGCTCTACAGGGTGGGGAAACACCATATATTTT